This entry lists 10 T cell receptor beta chains sequenced from one sample in a study of shared clonotypes between healthy human individuals. The method was immunoSEQ multiplex PCR; TCRdb's version includes in-frame clones alone and lacks a portion of them. Of roughly 2 million clones in the sample, 95% were seen once. The sample comprised naive CD4+ T cells sorted from blood. Indicated subset: CD45RA+ positively selected. These receptors were obtained from a man younger than 35 in good health.

The J gene is TRBJ2-7, the V gene TRBV28, with a tentative D call TRBD2 (6 bases). Trimming removed 3 bases at V and 0 bases at J, with 12 bases between. Germline CDR1 is MDHEN and CDR2 is SYDVKM. CDR3 length equals 15 residues. Here the CDR3 reads CASSFGGDNSYEQYF. The DNA of the CDR3 is TGTGCCAGCAGTTTCGGAGGGGATAACTCCTACGAGCAGTACTTC.

The rearrangement links TRBV7-9 to TRBJ1-1; D is ambiguous. The V end lost 4 bases, the J end lost 2 bases, and 5 bases lay between the germline ends. CDR3 size: 12 residues. Germline-derived CDR1 and CDR2 are SEHNR and FQNEAQ (reference sequence). This CDR3 is CASSSSNTEAFF. CDR3 sequence (DNA): TGTGCCAGCAGCTCTAGTAACACTGAAGCTTTCTTT.

The J gene is TRBJ2-1, the V gene TRBV2; D not resolved. Trimming left V 4 bases short and J 6 bases short, with 13 bases between. Germline loops: CDR1 SNHLY, CDR2 FYNNEI. This CDR3 comprises 14 residues. CDR3 sequence: CASSVYISGNEQFF. As DNA, the CDR3 is TGTGCCAGCAGTGTCTATATTTCGGGCAATGAGCAGTTCTTC.

The chain recombines TRBV6-5 with TRBJ2-1; 16 bases fit TRBD2. From germline, CDR1 is MNHEY and CDR2 SVGAGI. The CDR3 contains 15 residues. The V segment lost 6 bases and the J segment 15 bases; nucleotides outside the gene matches: 11. This chain's CDR3 is CASRPPGLAGGPWFF. CDR3 coding DNA: TGTGCCAGCAGACCCCCGGGACTAGCGGGAGGGCCATGGTTCTTC.

The chain is built from TRBV5-1 and TRBJ1-1; D may be TRBD1 (5 bases). Germline V gene sequence: CDR1 SGHRS, CDR2 YFSETQ. V gave up 4 bases and J gave up 0 bases, with 34 bases separating them. This CDR3 comprises 22 residues. The DNA of the CDR3 is TGCGCCAGCAGCCGGCCCGGGACCGCCCACGGGGGGTCTCCTTTCATGAACACTGAAGCTTTCTTT. Protein: CASSRPGTAHGGSPFMNTEAFF. Filled out from reference TRBV5-1 and TRBJ1-1, the complete variable domain reads KAGVTQTPRYLIKTRGQQVTLSCSPISGHRSVSWYQQTPGQGLQFLFEYFSETQRNKGNFPGRFSGRQFSNSRSEMNVSTLELGDSALYLCASSRPGTAHGGSPFMNTEAFFGQGTRLTVV.

The gene calls are TRBV5-1 and TRBJ2-1, with unresolved D. Germline V CDR1 and CDR2: SGHRS, YFSETQ. V dropped 2 bases and J dropped 6 bases, with 6 bases sitting between them. The CDR3 contains 12 residues. CDR3: CASSFDSNEQFF. The CDR3 DNA follows: TGCGCCAGCAGCTTCGATTCCAATGAGCAGTTCTTC. Full variable domain (rest looked up from reference TRBV5-1 and TRBJ2-1): KAGVTQTPRYLIKTRGQQVTLSCSPISGHRSVSWYQQTPGQGLQFLFEYFSETQRNKGNFPGRFSGRQFSNSRSEMNVSTLELGDSALYLCASSFDSNEQFFGPGTRLTVL.

This clone appeared a single time. The chain couples TRBV5-4 to TRBJ2-4; D perhaps matches TRBD2 (6 bases). CDR1 SGHNT and CDR2 YYREEE come from the germline V gene (reference sequence). The length of the CDR3 is 16 residues. V was clipped by 4 bases and J by 9 bases, with 23 bases between them. The CDR3 sequence: CASSPGASGTSIIQYF. In DNA, the CDR3 is TGTGCCAGCAGCCCCGGTGCTTCCGGGACTTCTATCATTCAGTACTTC.

The chain carries TRBV19 and TRBJ2-7, with TRBD1 matching 7 bases. The CDR3 loop spans 14 amino acids. The germline V gene has CDR1 LNHDA and CDR2 SQIVND (reference sequence). After removal of 6 bases from V and 1 base from J, the junction contained 6 bases not matched to a gene. CDR3: CASRDPGQSYEQYF. The CDR3 DNA reads as TGTGCCAGTAGGGACCCGGGACAGTCCTACGAGCAGTACTTC.

CDR3 residues: CASSWTSVDAGELFF. In DNA, the CDR3 is TGTGCCAGCAGTTGGACTAGCGTTGATGCCGGGGAGCTGTTTTTT. The chain joins TRBV6-6 to TRBJ2-2, with 9 bases fitting TRBD2. This CDR3 spans 15 amino acids. CDR1 MNHNY and CDR2 SVGAGI come from the germline V gene (reference sequence). The V segment lost 4 bases and the J segment 6 bases; nucleotides outside the gene matches: 6.

The rearrangement joins TRBV18 to TRBJ1-1, with 8 bases lining up with TRBD1. Germline lookup yields CDR1 KGHSH and CDR2 LQKENI. This CDR3 is built from 17 residues. V gave up 3 bases and J gave up 4 bases; unmatched junction bases: 13. The CDR3 is CASSPNVLGQASTEAFF. CDR3 coding DNA: TGTGCCAGCTCACCGAACGTTCTGGGACAGGCGAGCACTGAAGCTTTCTTT.